Below are 19 T cell receptor beta chains sequenced from a single sample in a study of type 1 and type 2 diabetes patients. Amplification started from genomic DNA. Amplification of the beta chain CDR3 used 30 forward and 13 reverse multiplex primers. One entry per CDR3 protein results from TCRdb running MiXCR on the multiplex PCR reads. The data hold around 300,000 distinct CDR3 sequences, with roughly 44% observed a single time. Sequencing was done on a sample of peripheral blood mononuclear cells (PBMCs). The receptors stem from a man aged 18 to 30 with type 2 diabetes.

The chain joins TRBV6-1 to TRBJ2-1, with D unresolved. The CDR3 extends over 16 amino acids. Germline loops: CDR1 MNHNS, CDR2 SASEGT. The V end was cut by 0 bases, the J end by 2 bases, with 11 bases between. The CDR3 spells CASSEALPGPYNEQFF. In DNA, the CDR3 is TGTGCCAGCAGTGAAGCGCTGCCAGGCCCCTACAATGAGCAGTTCTTC.

This clonotype turned up a few times. The chain couples TRBV20-1 to TRBJ2-1, with TRBD1 as a possible D gene (6 bases). The V end lost 0 bases, the J end lost 9 bases, and 12 bases lay between the germline ends. Germline CDR1 and CDR2: DFQATT and SNEGSKA (reference sequence). CDR3 size: 13 residues. DNA for the CDR3: TGCAGTGCTAGAGATGGGATAGGGGGTGAGCAGTTCTTC. Translation: CSARDGIGGEQFF.

This sequence joins TRBV29-1 and TRBJ1-2, with 10 bases fitting TRBD1. V was pared by 7 bases and J by 7 bases, with 9 bases of the junction left unmatched. The CDR3 runs to 13 residues. Germline V gene lookup returns CDR1 SQVTM and CDR2 ANQGSEA. This CDR3 is CSATGQGVGGYTF. The DNA of the CDR3 is TGCAGCGCCACAGGACAGGGGGTGGGTGGCTACACCTTC.

This clonotype was detected only once. One end of the junction does not line up with germline, which may come from a read error. CDR3 DNA: TGCGCCAGCAGCTTGGCTGGGGGGCTTACCCGCACAGATACGCAGTATTTT. This sequence encodes CASSLAGGLTRTDTQYF. J is TRBJ2-3 and V is TRBV7-9, with D perhaps given as TRBD1 or TRBD2 (6 bases each). This CDR3 has 17 residues. Per germline, CDR1 SEHNR and CDR2 FQNEAQ (reference sequence).

In its sample, this clonotype was seen a few times. This sequence joins TRBV29-1 and TRBJ1-1; 7 positions match TRBD1. Germline values: CDR1 SQVTM, CDR2 ANQGSEA. This CDR3 has 13 amino acids. With V trimmed by 3 bases and J by 5 bases, 6 bases remained unmatched. For the CDR3, the DNA is TGCAGCGTTGAGTTTCAGGGGGGTACTGAAGCTTTCTTT. Translating gives CSVEFQGGTEAFF.

A note on this clonotype: The conserved closing phenylalanine or tryptophan is absent in this CDR3, likely reflecting a read error. The chain has TRBV27 and TRBJ2-5; the D call may be TRBD1 or TRBD2 (5 bases each). The end of the DNA aligns better with TRBJ2-1, so the J call may be wrong. Germline V lookup: CDR1 MNHEY, CDR2 SMNVEV (reference sequence). CDR3 size: 14 residues. CDR3 residues: CASLRDPKGYEQFL. The CDR3 DNA is TGTGCCTCACTACGGGACCCAAAGGGGTATGAGCAGTTCCTC.

With respect to this clonotype: A much larger clone is a single base away; this may be a read error. The chain employs TRBV25-1 and TRBJ2-7; TRBD1 aligns across 7 bases. CDR1 MGHDK and CDR2 SYGVNS come from the germline V gene. CDR3 length: 13 amino acids. The V gene end was trimmed by 6 bases and the J gene end by 4 bases; junction bases not matched to a gene: 6. The CDR3 loop reads CASSLGTEYEQYF. CDR3 nucleotide sequence: TGTGCCAGCAGCTTGGGGACAGAATACGAGCAGTACTTC.

CDR3 protein: CASSPHRDVDEKLFF. CDR3 DNA sequence: TGTGCCAGCAGTCCCCACAGGGACGTAGATGAAAAACTGTTTTTT. V is TRBV11-2 and J is TRBJ1-4, with D possibly being TRBD1 (6 bases). Looked up from germline, CDR1 is SGHAT and CDR2 is FQNNGV. This CDR3 is built from 15 residues. Trimming pared 6 bases from V and 6 bases from J, leaving 17 bases between.

The genes are TRBV9 and TRBJ2-2; D not certain. Germline loops: CDR1 SGDLS, CDR2 YYNGEE. CDR3 length: 13 amino acids. V was cut by 3 bases and J by 5 bases, with 8 bases left in between. The CDR3 DNA follows: TGTGCCAGCAGCGGCTCCAGAACCGGGGAGCTGTTTTTT. Translated, it gives CASSGSRTGELFF.

The genes are TRBV19 and TRBJ2-3; the D is unclear. The length of the CDR3 is 14 residues. Between the trimmed V and J ends, which lost 3 bases and 0 bases, there was a span of 7 bases. Germline V gene data show CDR1 as LNHDA and CDR2 as SQIVND (reference sequence). DNA for the CDR3: TGTGCCAGTAGTATGGACGGAAGCACAGATACGCAGTATTTT. Its protein is CASSMDGSTDTQYF.

To note about this clonotype: A single base separates this from a much larger clone, so it may be a read error. This chain links TRBV25-1 with TRBJ2-7; no reliable D call. CDR1 is MGHDK and CDR2 is SYGVNS in the germline V gene. The CDR3 loop spans 14 amino acids. The CDR3 DNA reads TGTGCCGGCAGTGAATCCGAGCCAACCTACGAGCAGTACTTC. Translation gives CAGSESEPTYEQYF.

This clonotype was counted between two and nine times. This sequence joins TRBV12-5 and TRBJ2-5; 10 bases line up with TRBD2. CDR3 length: 14 amino acids. The V gene end was trimmed by 3 bases and the J gene end by 5 bases; junction bases not matched to a gene: 3. Per the germline V gene, CDR1 is LGHNT and CDR2 is FRNRAP. CDR3 coding DNA: TGTGCTAGTGGTTTAGCGGGGGGGCGCGAGACCCAGTACTTC. Its protein product is CASGLAGGRETQYF.

As for this clonotype: Relative to the germline gene, one junction end is altered; a read error may explain this. The rearrangement joins TRBV7-2 to TRBJ2-3; 8 bases agree with TRBD2. CDR1 is SGHTA and CDR2 is FQGNSA in the germline V gene. The CDR3 has 16 residues. The CDR3 bases are TGTGCCAGCACCTTAGGGTTGCGGGAGGTCGCAGATACGCAGTATTTT. Translating gives CASTLGLREVADTQYF.

The gene calls are TRBV30 and TRBJ1-3, with a tentative D call TRBD1 (5 bases). Germline CDR1 is GTSNPN and CDR2 is SVGIG (reference sequence). This CDR3 is built from 13 residues. Trimming took 2 bases from V and 4 from J, leaving 9 bases between them. The CDR3 loop reads CAWSSGSGNTIYF. CDR3 DNA: TGTGCCTGGAGTTCAGGGTCCGGAAACACCATATATTTT.

A word on this clonotype: A much larger clone lies a single base off, so this may be a read error. The rearrangement uses TRBV10-3 and TRBJ1-1; a possible D gene is TRBD1 (5 bases). CDR1 ENHRY and CDR2 SYGVKD come from the germline V gene. The CDR3 length is 13 residues. V shed 3 bases and J shed 1 base, with 6 bases lying between them. In DNA form, the CDR3 reads TGTGCCATCAGTGACAGGGAGAACACTGAAGCTTTCTTT. Protein: CAISDRENTEAFF.

The V and J genes are TRBV5-6 and TRBJ2-5; 10 bases align to TRBD2. V lost 4 bases to trimming and J lost 3 bases; unmatched junction nucleotides: 6. CDR3 length equals 15 residues. The V gene's germline CDR1 is SGHDT and CDR2 YYEEEE. CDR3 residues: CASSRAGGKEETQYF. CDR3 bases: TGTGCCAGCAGCAGAGCGGGAGGGAAGGAAGAGACCCAGTACTTC.

The sample holds a few counts of this clonotype. This chain joins TRBV9 and TRBJ2-5; a weak D match, TRBD2 (6 bases). The J call may be in error: the DNA end matches TRBJ2-1 better. Germline V CDR1 and CDR2: SGDLS, YYNGEE. The CDR3 covers 14 residues. The CDR3 DNA reads as TGTGCCAGCAGCGTAGCTACTGGAGGGTATGAGCAGTTCTTC. Its protein is CASSVATGGYEQFF.

The V gene is TRBV10-2, the J gene TRBJ2-1; 15 nucleotides align to TRBD2. Germline V gene data show CDR1 as WSHSY and CDR2 as SAAADI. This CDR3 has 16 amino acids. The V gene end was trimmed by 4 bases and the J gene end by 8 bases; junction bases not matched to a gene: 6. As DNA, the CDR3 is TGCGCCAGCAGTGTCTGGACTAGCGGGAGGGGGGATGAGCAGTTCTTC. Translation gives CASSVWTSGRGDEQFF.

This clonotype was found a few times. V is TRBV12-3 or TRBV12-4 and J is TRBJ1-1; D gene unclear. This CDR3 has 14 amino acids. The germline V and J ends were trimmed by 1 base and 3 bases, with 9 bases remaining between them. The CDR3 is CASSLVGGDTEAFF. The CDR3 DNA follows: TGTGCCAGCAGTTTAGTGGGCGGGGACACTGAAGCTTTCTTT.